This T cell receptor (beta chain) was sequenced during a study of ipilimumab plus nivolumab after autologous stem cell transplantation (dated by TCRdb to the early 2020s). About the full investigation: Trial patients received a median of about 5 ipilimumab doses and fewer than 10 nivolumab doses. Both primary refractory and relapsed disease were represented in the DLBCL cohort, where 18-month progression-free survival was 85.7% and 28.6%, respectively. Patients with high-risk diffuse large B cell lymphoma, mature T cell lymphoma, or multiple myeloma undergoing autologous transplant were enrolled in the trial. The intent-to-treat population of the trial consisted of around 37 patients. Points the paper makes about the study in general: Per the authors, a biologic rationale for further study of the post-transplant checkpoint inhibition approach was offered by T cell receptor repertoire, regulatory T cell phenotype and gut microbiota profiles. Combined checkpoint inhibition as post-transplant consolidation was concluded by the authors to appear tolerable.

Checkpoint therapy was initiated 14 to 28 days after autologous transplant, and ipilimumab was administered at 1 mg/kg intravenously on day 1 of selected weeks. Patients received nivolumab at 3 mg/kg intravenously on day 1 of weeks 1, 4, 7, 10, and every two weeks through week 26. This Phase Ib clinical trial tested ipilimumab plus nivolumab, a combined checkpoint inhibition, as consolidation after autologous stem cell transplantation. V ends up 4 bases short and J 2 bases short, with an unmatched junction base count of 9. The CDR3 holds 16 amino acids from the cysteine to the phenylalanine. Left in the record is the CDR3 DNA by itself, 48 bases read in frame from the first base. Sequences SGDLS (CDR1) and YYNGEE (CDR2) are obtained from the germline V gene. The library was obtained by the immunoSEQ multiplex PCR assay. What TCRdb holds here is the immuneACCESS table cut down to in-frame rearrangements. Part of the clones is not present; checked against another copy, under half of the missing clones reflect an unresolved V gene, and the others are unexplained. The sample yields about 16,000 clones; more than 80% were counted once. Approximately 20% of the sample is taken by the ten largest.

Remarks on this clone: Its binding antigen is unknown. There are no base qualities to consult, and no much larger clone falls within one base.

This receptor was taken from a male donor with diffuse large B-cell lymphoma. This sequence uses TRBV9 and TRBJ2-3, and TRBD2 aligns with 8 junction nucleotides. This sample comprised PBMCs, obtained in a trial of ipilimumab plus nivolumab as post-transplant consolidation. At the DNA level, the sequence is TGTGCCAGCAGCAATCAAGCGGGGGCCTTCACAGATACGCAGTATTTT. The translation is CASSNQAGAFTDTQYF.